This T cell receptor (beta chain) appears in the sequencing data of a study of shared clonotypes between healthy human individuals (TCRdb year 2020). With regard to the full study: The cohort comprised a couple of women and three men aged 18 to 49 years. To increase sequencing depth and limit assay-specific biases, TCR repertoire library preparation and sequencing were carried out by different laboratories using diverse techniques. Leukapheresis yielded between about 0.9 and 10 billion PBMCs per donor. To estimate repertoire size and how much clonotype sharing occurs between individuals, the study deeply sequenced the blood TCR repertoires of several healthy adults. For each donor, CD4 naive and CD4 memory were each run on three plates, CD8 naive on two plates, and CD8 memory on one plate. What the study reported, not specific to this receptor: Incomplete sequencing was indicated by rarefaction of sorted-subset datasets, despite the large sequencing depth. Across a few donors, roughly 5.4% of naive CD4, roughly 3.4% of naive CD8, around 2.1% of memory CD4, and approximately 0.4% of memory CD8 clonotypes were shared. Pairwise subsampling indicated that sequencing depth was expected to affect the degree of clonotype sharing among donors. Estimated clonotype richness was generally larger for naive than for memory subsets. Higher generation probabilities were observed for clonotypes shared by all four sorted-subset donors than for non-shared clonotypes. The genetic and exposure-history diversity represented was limited by the small number of donors. Only blood was sampled, and tissue TCR repertoires likely differ from those in blood.

Using the deep immunoSEQ assay, TCR CDR3 regions were amplified from genomic DNA by multiplex PCR. Genomic DNA extracted from each cell subset was distributed evenly over all wells of several immunoSEQ 96-well plates, and each plate served as one replicate. For sorted subsets, about 200 ng genomic DNA, equal to tens of thousands of T cell genomes, was loaded into each replicate PCR. Purified libraries were measured with a Qubit 3.0 fluorometer, size-checked on a Bioanalyzer 2100, and measured again with the KAPA Library Quantification kit. Every immunoSEQ 96-well plate was sequenced on a dedicated single-read 150-cycle Illumina NextSeq 550 flow cell. In the original analysis: The immunoSEQ output contained only junctional sequences without quality scores, so filtering could not match that applied to full-length reads. To assign V/J genes and CDR3, sequences were annotated against IMGT germline references using PyIR, a Python wrapper for IgBLAST v1.9. Reads were removed for weak V/J assignments (E-value above 1e-6), missing CDR3, stop codons, out-of-frame junctions, or ambiguous translated residues. A V3J clonotype was defined by an identical inferred V gene, J gene, and CDR3 amino acid sequence. To compute the percentage overlap between repertoires, the number of shared unique clonotypes was divided by the size of the smaller repertoire. Richness of each repertoire was evaluated using RTK rarefaction, the Chao1 estimator, and Recon v2.1 estimates of unobserved clonotypes. For all TCRbeta clonotypes obtained by the gDNA method from four donors, generation probabilities were computed with OLGA. As stored in TCRdb, this immuneACCESS dataset retains in-frame rearrangements with V and J assigned. A fraction of the clones does not appear; measured against another copy, unresolved V genes explain less than half of the discrepancy, and the remainder lacks a known reason. The V and J calls and clone size were taken over from that table, and D and trimming were inferred from the DNA. For this sample there are 550,000 to 850,000 clones; about 74% appear just once. The ten largest account for about 1.8% of the sample.

The donors were healthy, HIV-negative adults with no recently reported acute infections or vaccinations. Every donor was a Caucasian adult living in Nashville, Tennessee, USA. Magnetic negative selection was used to enrich CD4+ T cells, after which naive cells were positively selected on CD45RA and the negative fraction became the memory subset. Blood was collected by leukapheresis, and PBMCs were isolated by Ficoll-Histopaque density gradient centrifugation and then cryopreserved in liquid nitrogen vapor phase. Analytical flow cytometry was used to check the purity and quantity of each magnetically sorted T cell population. From each sorted fraction, genomic DNA was isolated and quantified by UV absorbance on a Nanodrop 2000c. As to this clone: Its binding antigen is unknown. No qualities accompany the bases; no much larger clone lies one base away.

The CDR3 holds 12 amino acids from the cysteine to the phenylalanine. Only CDR3 DNA remains: 36 bases, in frame from the first base. The germline V gene supplies CDR1 MDHEN and CDR2 SYDVKM. Trimming removed 4 bases from V and 5 bases from J, leaving 8 bases between the germline ends. The rearranged chain carries TRBV28 and TRBJ2-5, with the D gene not clear enough to name. This TCR was recovered from a woman in her twenties or thirties in good health. Sequenced sample: memory CD4+ T cells sorted from blood. The cell subset or site label on this specimen signifies: CD45RA-negative fraction. The bases are TGTGCCAGCAGTTCTCTAAAGGAGACCCAGTACTTC. Its translation reads: CASSSLKETQYF.